This TCR beta chain derives from a study of long-term antiretroviral therapy in people with HIV. Running of the v3.0 immunoSEQ assay took place at survey level. The table came from immunoSEQ multiplex PCR; TCRdb's copy has only in-frame clones and leaves some out. The table has 35,000 to 40,000 clones, approximately 85% seen once. This CDR3 spans 16 amino acids. The V end was cut by 10 bases, the J end by 4 bases, with 23 bases between. CDR1 MRHNA and CDR2 SNTAGT come from the germline V gene. The chain employs TRBV6-4 and TRBJ1-3; unclear D gene. Sequences were derived from unsorted PBMCs, sampled 2.2 years after starting antiretroviral therapy. The clonotype originates from a man aged 18 to 29 with HIV. CDR3 loop: CATPCWPRERGNTIYF. CDR3 bases: TGTGCCACCCCGTGTTGGCCAAGGGAACGCGGAAACACCATATATTTT.